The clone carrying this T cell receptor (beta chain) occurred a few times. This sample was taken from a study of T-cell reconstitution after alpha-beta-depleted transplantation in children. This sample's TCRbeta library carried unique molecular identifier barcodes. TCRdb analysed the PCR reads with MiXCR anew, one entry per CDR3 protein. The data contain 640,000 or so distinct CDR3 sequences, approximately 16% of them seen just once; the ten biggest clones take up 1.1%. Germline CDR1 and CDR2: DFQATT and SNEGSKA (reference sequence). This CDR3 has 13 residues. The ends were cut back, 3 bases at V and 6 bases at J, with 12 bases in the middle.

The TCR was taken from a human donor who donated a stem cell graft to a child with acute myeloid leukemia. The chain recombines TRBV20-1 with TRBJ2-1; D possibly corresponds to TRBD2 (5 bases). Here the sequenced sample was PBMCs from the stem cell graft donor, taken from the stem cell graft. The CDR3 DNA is TGCAGTGCTAGGGGCCAGAGGGCCAATGAGCAGTTCTTC. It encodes CSARGQRANEQFF.